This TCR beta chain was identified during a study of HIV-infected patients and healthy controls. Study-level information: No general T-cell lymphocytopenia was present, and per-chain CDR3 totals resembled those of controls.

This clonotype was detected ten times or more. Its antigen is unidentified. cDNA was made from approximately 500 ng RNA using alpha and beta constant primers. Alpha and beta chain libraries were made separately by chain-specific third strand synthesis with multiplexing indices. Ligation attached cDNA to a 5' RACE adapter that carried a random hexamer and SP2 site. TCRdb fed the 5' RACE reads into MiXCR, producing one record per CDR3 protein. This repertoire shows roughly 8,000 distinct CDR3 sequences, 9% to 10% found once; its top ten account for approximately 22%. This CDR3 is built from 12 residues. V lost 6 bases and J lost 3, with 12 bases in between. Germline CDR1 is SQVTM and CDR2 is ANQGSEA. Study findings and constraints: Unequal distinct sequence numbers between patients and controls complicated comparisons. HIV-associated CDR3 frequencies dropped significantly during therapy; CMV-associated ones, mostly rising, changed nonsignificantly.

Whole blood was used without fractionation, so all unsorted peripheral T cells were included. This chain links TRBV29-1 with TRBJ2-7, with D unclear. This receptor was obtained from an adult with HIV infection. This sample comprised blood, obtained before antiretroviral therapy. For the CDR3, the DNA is TGCAGCGTCCGACCGACAAGCTACGAGCAGTACTTC. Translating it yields CSVRPTSYEQYF.